The T cell receptor beta chain under discussion was sequenced for a study of molecular identifiers for immune sequencing clone quantification. A few counts support this clonotype. Its antigen is currently unknown. Germline lookup yields CDR1 SEHNR and CDR2 FQNEAQ (reference sequence). Deletions cut 5 bases from V and 2 bases from J, with 13 bases between. The CDR3 has 14 amino acids. Overall study findings and caveats: Clones above 20 RNA copies held over 99% of effector molecules, under 1% in naive cells. Underestimated sizes of highly expanded clones could result from identical TCR molecules that share a barcode.

TCRdb independently ran MiXCR on the PCR reads; one entry per CDR3 protein. Of more than 450,000 distinct CDR3 sequences listed, less than 30% are singletons. The chain is built from TRBV7-9 and TRBJ2-7; weak D call: TRBD2 (6 bases). The TCR comes from a human donor in good health. Some libraries in this study had Jurkat cell RNA spiked in. Sequencing input: naive CD8+ T cells from blood, with Jurkat cell RNA spiked in. Stated subset: FACS-sorted CD8+CD4-CCR7+CD45RA+ naive T cells. CDR3 sequence: CASSAAGSPYEQYF. CDR3 coding DNA: TGTGCCAGCAGCGCAGCGGGCAGTCCCTACGAGCAGTACTTC. The whole variable domain, filled in from reference TRBV7-9 and TRBJ2-7, reads DTGVSQNPRHKITKRGQNVTFRCDPISEHNRLYWYRQTLGQGPEFLTYFQNEAQLEKSRLLSDRFSAERPKGSFSTLEIQRTEQGDSAMYLCASSAAGSPYEQYFGPGTRLTVT.